The TCR beta chain under discussion was sequenced for a study of T cell repertoires in cytomegalovirus infection (dated by TCRdb to the late 2010s). Some background on the complete study: Recently identified HLA-C-restricted CMV epitopes, whose presentation resists viral immunomodulation, were targeted by peptide stimulations together with well-studied HLA-B-restricted epitopes. Because public TCR beta signatures pointed to carriage of CMV infection together with the matching HLA type, the HLA type of each donor mattered for the analysis. What the work shows at the level of the full study, not this receptor alone: Carriers of CMV infection plus the relevant HLA type were discriminated by the cumulative frequency of public TCR beta family members in the study cohort and in an independent roughly 340-donor cohort. In the ex vivo response, HLA-C-restricted CMV-specific TCR beta clonotypes were dominant, and in two of eight donors the single most frequent clonotype came from this HLA-C-restricted group.

In regard to this clonotype: This clone's antigen is unknown. Base qualities are missing; no much larger clone stands one base away.

The CDR3 measures 13 amino acids from cysteine to phenylalanine. The read is trimmed to its CDR3 DNA, 39 bases read in frame from base 1. Relative to germline, V is missing 7 bases and J is missing 1 base, with 4 bases of the junction outside any gene match. The sequencing machine was an Illumina HiSeq 1500. Starting from the raw public reads, TCRdb applied fastp trimming at Q25, assembled clones with MiXCR and retained in-frame beta chains. Duplicate CDR3 protein sequences are folded into a single record with the most common DNA and genes. The sample profile shows fewer than 1,000,000 distinct CDR3 sequences; roughly 31% of them were found once. The top ten clones comprise about 14% of the sample. This sample's treatment or condition label indicates: in vitro stimulation with specific CMV peptide epitopes to enrich CMV-specific T cells.

The sequenced sample was cultured CD8+ T cells from PBMCs, obtained from culture after CMV antigen stimulation. The source is a human donor in good health (CMV status not recorded). Some clones in this sample may be carry-over from other donors' samples. The chain is encoded by TRBV12-3 or TRBV12-4 joined to TRBJ2-7; TRBD1 lines up with 7 middle nucleotides. In nucleotides, the sequence is TGTGCCAGCACAGGGGGTTATTCCTACGAGCAGTACTTC. Its amino acids are CASTGGYSYEQYF.